One sample yielded the 3 T cell receptor beta chains listed below, sequenced in a study of shared T cell receptors in the human thymus. Only in-frame clones appear in the TCRdb table, and some are missing; sequencing was by immunoSEQ multiplex PCR. Of about 660,000 clones in the sample, roughly 88% are singletons; the top ten hold 0.0095% to 0.013%. The sample was also reused in another study, on human thymus T cells.

The sample taken for sequencing was thymocytes. These receptor sequences come from a boy younger than two with a congenital heart defect.

V gene TRBV29-1 combines with J gene TRBJ2-5; 16 nucleotides match TRBD2. CDR1 and CDR2 from the germline V gene are SQVTM and ANQGSEA. Losses at the gene ends were 4 bases for V and 5 bases for J; bases not matched to a gene: 13. This CDR3 contains 18 residues. In nucleotides, the CDR3 is TGCAGCGTTGTCCCCGTCCCCGGGACTAGCGGGAGGGAGGAGACCCAGTACTTC. This translates into CSVVPVPGTSGREETQYF.

The chain carries TRBV7-9 and TRBJ1-4; TRBD1 agrees at 9 bases. There are 15 residues in the CDR3. Germline CDR1 is SEHNR and CDR2 is FQNEAQ (reference sequence). V lost 6 bases and J lost 7; bases outside the gene matches: 9. Here the CDR3 DNA reads TGTGCCAGCAGTACCGGGACAGGGAAGTTTGAAAAACTGTTTTTT. Encoded protein: CASSTGTGKFEKLFF.

The CDR3 DNA reads TGTGCCTGGAAACCGCCCTGGCGGGGGGAAGATACGCAGTATTTT. This codes for CAWKPPWRGEDTQYF. The V and J genes are TRBV30 and TRBJ2-3, with TRBD2 identical over 8 bases. The J segment lost 5 bases and the V segment lost 4 bases, leaving 11 bases of the junction unmatched. The CDR3 loop spans 15 amino acids. Germline V gene sequence: CDR1 GTSNPN, CDR2 SVGIG (reference sequence).